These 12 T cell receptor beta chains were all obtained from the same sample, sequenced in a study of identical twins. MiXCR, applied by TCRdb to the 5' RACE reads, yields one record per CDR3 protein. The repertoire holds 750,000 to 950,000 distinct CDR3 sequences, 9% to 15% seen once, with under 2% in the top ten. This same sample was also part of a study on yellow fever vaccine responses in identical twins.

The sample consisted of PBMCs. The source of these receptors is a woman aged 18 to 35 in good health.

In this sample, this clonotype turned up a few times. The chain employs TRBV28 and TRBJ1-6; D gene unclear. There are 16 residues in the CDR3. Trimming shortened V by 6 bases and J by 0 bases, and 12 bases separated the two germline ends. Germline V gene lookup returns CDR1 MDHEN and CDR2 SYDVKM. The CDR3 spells CASSRKSSSYNSPLHF. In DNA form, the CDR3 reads TGTGCCAGCAGCCGAAAATCGAGCTCCTATAATTCACCCCTCCACTTT.

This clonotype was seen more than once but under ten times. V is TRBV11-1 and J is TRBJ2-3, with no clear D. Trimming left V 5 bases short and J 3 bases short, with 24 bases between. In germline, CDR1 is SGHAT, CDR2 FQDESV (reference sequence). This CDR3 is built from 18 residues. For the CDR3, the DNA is TGTGCCAGCAGCCCTCAGTTTGGCGGATTTAGTGGGACAGATACGCAGTATTTT. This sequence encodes CASSPQFGGFSGTDTQYF.

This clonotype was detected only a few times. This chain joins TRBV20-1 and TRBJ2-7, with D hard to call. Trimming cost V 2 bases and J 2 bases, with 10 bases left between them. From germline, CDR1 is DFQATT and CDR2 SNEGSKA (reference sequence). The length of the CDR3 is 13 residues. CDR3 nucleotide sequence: TGCAGTGCTAGATCCAGGAACACCTACGAGCAGTACGTC. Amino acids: CSARSRNTYEQYV.

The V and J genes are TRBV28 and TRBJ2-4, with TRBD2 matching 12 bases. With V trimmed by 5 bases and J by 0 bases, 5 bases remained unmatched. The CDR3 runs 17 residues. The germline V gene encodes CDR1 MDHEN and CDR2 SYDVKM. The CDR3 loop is CASSPPGLAGAKNIQYF. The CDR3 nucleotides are TGTGCCAGCAGTCCCCCGGGACTAGCGGGAGCCAAAAACATTCAGTACTTC.

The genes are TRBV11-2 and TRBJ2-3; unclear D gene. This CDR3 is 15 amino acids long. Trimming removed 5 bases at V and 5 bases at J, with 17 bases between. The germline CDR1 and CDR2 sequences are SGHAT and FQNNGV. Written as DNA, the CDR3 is TGTGCCAGCAGCCACCTGGTTAGGGCGGAAGATACGCAGTATTTT. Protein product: CASSHLVRAEDTQYF.

The CDR3 protein is CASTSGPSAAPTGELFF. For the CDR3, the DNA is TGTGCCAGCACCTCGGGACCCTCGGCGGCCCCCACCGGGGAGCTGTTTTTT. J is TRBJ2-2 and V is TRBV7-9; tentatively, D is TRBD1 or TRBD2 (5 bases each). Germline CDR1 is SEHNR and CDR2 is FQNEAQ (reference sequence). CDR3 length equals 17 residues. V gave up 7 bases and J gave up 4 bases, with 22 bases separating them. Full variable domain (rest looked up from reference TRBV7-9 and TRBJ2-2): DTGVSQNPRHKITKRGQNVTFRCDPISEHNRLYWYRQTLGQGPEFLTYFQNEAQLEKSRLLSDRFSAERPKGSFSTLEIQRTEQGDSAMYLCASTSGPSAAPTGELFFGEGSRLTVL.

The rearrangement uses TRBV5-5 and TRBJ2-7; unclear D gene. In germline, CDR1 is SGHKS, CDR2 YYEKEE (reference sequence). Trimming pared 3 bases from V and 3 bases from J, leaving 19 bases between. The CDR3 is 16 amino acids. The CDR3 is CASSSGFLSSNYEQYV. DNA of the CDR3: TGTGCCAGCAGCTCCGGGTTCCTCTCCAGTAACTACGAGCAGTACGTC.

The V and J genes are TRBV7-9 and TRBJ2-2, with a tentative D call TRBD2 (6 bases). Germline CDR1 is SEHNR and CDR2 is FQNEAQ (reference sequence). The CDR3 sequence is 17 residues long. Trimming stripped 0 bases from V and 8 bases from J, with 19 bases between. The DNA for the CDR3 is TGTGCCAGCAGCTTAGCCGACGGGGGTCTCTCCTGGGGGGAGCTGTTTTTT. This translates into CASSLADGGLSWGELFF.

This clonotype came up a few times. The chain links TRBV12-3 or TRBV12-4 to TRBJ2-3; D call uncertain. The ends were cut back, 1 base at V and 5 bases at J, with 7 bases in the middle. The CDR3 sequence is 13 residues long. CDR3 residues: CASSLGVVDTQYF. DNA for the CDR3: TGTGCCAGCAGTTTAGGGGTCGTAGATACGCAGTATTTT.

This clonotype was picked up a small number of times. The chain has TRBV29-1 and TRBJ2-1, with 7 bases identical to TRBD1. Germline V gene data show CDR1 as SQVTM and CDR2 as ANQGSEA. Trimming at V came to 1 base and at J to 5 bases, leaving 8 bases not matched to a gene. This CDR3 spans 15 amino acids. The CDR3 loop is CSVEAIGTANNEQFF. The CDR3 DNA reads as TGCAGCGTTGAAGCGATCGGGACAGCCAACAATGAGCAGTTCTTC.

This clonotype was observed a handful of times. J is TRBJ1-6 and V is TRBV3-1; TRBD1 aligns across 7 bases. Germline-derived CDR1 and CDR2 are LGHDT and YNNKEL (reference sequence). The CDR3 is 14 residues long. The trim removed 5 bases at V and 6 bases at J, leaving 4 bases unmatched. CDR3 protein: CASSWDRTNSPLHF. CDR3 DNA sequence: TGTGCCAGCAGCTGGGACAGAACTAATTCACCCCTCCACTTT.

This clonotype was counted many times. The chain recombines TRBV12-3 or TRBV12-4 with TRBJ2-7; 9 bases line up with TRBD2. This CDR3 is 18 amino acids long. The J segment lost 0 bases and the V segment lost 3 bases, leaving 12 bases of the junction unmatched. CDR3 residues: CASSLPGAGGPPSYEQYF. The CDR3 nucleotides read TGTGCCAGCAGTTTGCCCGGAGCGGGAGGCCCCCCCTCCTACGAGCAGTACTTC.